A single sample is the source of the 25 T cell receptor beta chains below, sequenced in a study of post-analysis software for immune sequencing data. These receptors' antigens are unknown. TCR beta libraries were prepared from cDNA with unique molecular identifiers. TCRdb recomputed calls from the PCR reads with MiXCR, one row per CDR3 protein. The top ten hold around 15% of the sample, which has 350,000 to 450,000 distinct CDR3 sequences, less than 40% seen once. The study's findings and limits: Higher frequency in patients than in controls was seen for about 5 TRBV segments, with TRBV5-6, TRBV5-1 and TRBV20-1 among them.

Sequencing was performed on blood. The receptors originated from a girl aged 5-17 years with multiple sclerosis.

This clonotype was counted a few times. This rearrangement joins TRBV3-1 to TRBJ1-2; 8 bases fit TRBD1. V shed 1 base and J 4 bases; nucleotides not matched to a gene: 5. There are 15 residues in the CDR3. Germline V gene sequence: CDR1 LGHDT, CDR2 YNNKEL (reference sequence). CDR3 DNA: TGTGCCAGCAGCCAAGTTGGAACAGGGGGCTATGGCTACACCTTC. It specifies CASSQVGTGGYGYTF.

V and J are TRBV12-3 or TRBV12-4 and TRBJ2-3; D gene unclear. Trimming shortened V by 4 bases and J by 2 bases, and 7 bases separated the two germline ends. The CDR3 covers 13 residues. CDR3 protein: CASSYTDTDTQYF. As DNA, the CDR3 is TGTGCCAGCAGTTATACGGACACAGATACGCAGTATTTT.

The chain recombines TRBV7-8 with TRBJ1-1; D possibly corresponds to TRBD1 (5 bases). V shed 0 bases and J shed 10 bases, with 12 bases lying between them. Germline V gene data show CDR1 as SGHVS and CDR2 as FQNEAQ. The CDR3 length is 13 residues. The CDR3 loop is CASSLALGGTAFF. In DNA, the CDR3 is TGTGCCAGCAGCTTAGCATTGGGGGGTACAGCTTTCTTT.

This clonotype showed up just once. V gene TRBV30 combines with J gene TRBJ1-2, with unresolved D. The CDR3 runs 13 residues. V gave up 2 bases and J gave up 0 bases, with 7 bases separating them. Per the germline V gene, CDR1 is GTSNPN and CDR2 is SVGIG (reference sequence). The CDR3 nucleotides are TGTGCCTGGAGTCGACAAGCTAACTATGGCTACACCTTC. This sequence encodes CAWSRQANYGYTF.

This clonotype was observed a handful of times. The chain links TRBV24-1 to TRBJ2-3, with 9 bases aligning to TRBD2. This CDR3 spans 19 amino acids. Looked up from germline, CDR1 is KGHDR and CDR2 is SFDVKD. The ends lost 0 bases at V and 5 bases at J; junction bases unmatched: 14. The CDR3 nucleotides read TGTGCCACCAGTGATTTGGGGAAAAAACTAGCGGGTCGACAAGATACGCAGTATTTT. It specifies CATSDLGKKLAGRQDTQYF.

This clonotype came up many times. The chain uses TRBV20-1 and TRBJ2-7; tentative D call: TRBD2 (5 bases). Germline lookup yields CDR1 DFQATT and CDR2 SNEGSKA (reference sequence). This CDR3 region has 14 residues. V was trimmed by 0 bases and J by 2 bases, leaving 11 bases between them. In DNA, the CDR3 is TGCAGTGCTAGAGATTCGAGGGTTGCCTACGAGCAGTACTTC. Amino acid sequence: CSARDSRVAYEQYF.

This chain joins TRBV5-1 and TRBJ2-5, with 8 bases fitting TRBD2. Germline V gene data show CDR1 as SGHRS and CDR2 as YFSETQ. Unmatched junction bases numbered 6, after V lost 5 bases and J lost 3 bases. There are 14 residues in the CDR3. CDR3 bases: TGCGCCAGCAGAACGGGACTAGGTAAAGAGACCCAGTACTTC. It is translated as CASRTGLGKETQYF. Using reference TRBV5-1 and TRBJ2-5 for the parts outside the CDR3, the full variable domain is KAGVTQTPRYLIKTRGQQVTLSCSPISGHRSVSWYQQTPGQGLQFLFEYFSETQRNKGNFPGRFSGRQFSNSRSEMNVSTLELGDSALYLCASRTGLGKETQYFGPGTRLLVL.

This chain links TRBV20-1 with TRBJ2-5; a weak D match, TRBD1 (6 bases). The CDR3 consists of 13 residues. Between the trimmed V and J ends, which lost 5 bases and 5 bases, there was a span of 15 bases. Germline V CDR1 and CDR2: DFQATT, SNEGSKA (reference sequence). The CDR3 here is CSALQGSRETQYF. The CDR3 region has the DNA TGCAGTGCTCTACAGGGTTCTAGGGAGACCCAGTACTTC.

This clonotype was observed a handful of times. This rearrangement joins TRBV7-9 to TRBJ1-1; D unclear. This CDR3 has 14 amino acids. In germline, CDR1 is SEHNR, CDR2 FQNEAQ (reference sequence). V lost 9 bases and J lost 1, with 15 bases in between. The CDR3 protein is CASKRVNTNTEAFF. In DNA form, the CDR3 reads TGTGCCAGTAAGCGAGTGAATACGAACACTGAAGCTTTCTTT.

This clonotype came up a few times. The V and J genes are TRBV20-1 and TRBJ2-1; 9 positions agree with TRBD1. CDR1 and CDR2 from the germline V gene are DFQATT and SNEGSKA (reference sequence). V dropped 4 bases and J dropped 2; count of bases not matched to a gene: 6. This CDR3 is 15 amino acids long. This chain's CDR3 is CSAKRTGAAYNEQFF. The CDR3 DNA follows: TGCAGTGCTAAAAGGACAGGGGCAGCCTACAATGAGCAGTTCTTC.

This clonotype was counted once. The chain combines TRBV6-5 with TRBJ1-1; TRBD1 matches 8 bases. The V and J ends lost 6 bases and 5 bases, in that order; junction bases with no gene match: 8. The CDR3 length is 14 residues. CDR1 and CDR2 (germline): MNHEY, SVGAGI. CDR3 protein: CASSLGQALTEAFF. Written as DNA, the CDR3 is TGTGCCAGCAGCCTGGGACAGGCCTTAACTGAAGCTTTCTTT.

Only a few counts were recorded for this clonotype. The gene calls are TRBV4-1 and TRBJ2-1, with TRBD1 identical over 7 bases. CDR3 length: 16 amino acids. Germline assignment: CDR1 MGHRA and CDR2 YSYEKL. With V trimmed by 4 bases and J by 3 bases, 9 bases remained unmatched. The CDR3 bases are TGCGCCAGCAGCCCATCCCCCAGGACAGGCTACAATGAGCAGTTCTTC. This encodes CASSPSPRTGYNEQFF.

Only a few counts were recorded for this clonotype. The chain joins TRBV24-1 to TRBJ1-1; 8 bases are shared with TRBD1. Per the germline V gene, CDR1 is KGHDR and CDR2 is SFDVKD. The trim removed 5 bases at V and 1 base at J, leaving 2 bases unmatched. The CDR3 loop spans 14 amino acids. The CDR3 is CATSGTGGNTEAFF. The CDR3 region has the DNA TGTGCCACCAGTGGAACAGGGGGGAACACTGAAGCTTTCTTT.

V usage is TRBV6-6 and J usage is TRBJ2-5; D tentatively fits TRBD1 or TRBD2 (5 bases each). The CDR3 sequence is 13 residues long. The ends were cut back, 5 bases at V and 2 bases at J, with 9 bases in the middle. CDR1 is MNHNY and CDR2 is SVGAGI in the germline V gene (reference sequence). The CDR3 spells CASSRDGQETQYF. The CDR3 DNA reads as TGTGCCAGCAGTCGGGACGGACAAGAGACCCAGTACTTC.

This chain uses TRBV15 with TRBJ1-1; 10 nucleotides align to TRBD1. J gave up 4 bases and V 2 bases, and 7 bases lay outside the gene matches. The CDR3 runs to 16 residues. The germline V gene has CDR1 LNHNV and CDR2 YYDKDF (reference sequence). The CDR3, as DNA: TGTGCCACCAGCAGATCCAGACAGGGGGCTGGCACTGAAGCTTTCTTT. Translated: CATSRSRQGAGTEAFF.

The rearrangement joins TRBV27 to TRBJ1-1; the match to TRBD1 covers 10 bases. The CDR3 spans 17 residues. In germline, CDR1 is MNHEY, CDR2 SMNVEV (reference sequence). V shed 1 base and J 0 bases; nucleotides not matched to a gene: 5. The CDR3 is CASSLYVGQGLNTEAFF. Here the CDR3 DNA reads TGTGCCAGCAGTTTATATGTGGGACAGGGGTTGAACACTGAAGCTTTCTTT.

This clonotype turned up a few times. The V gene is TRBV4-1, the J gene TRBJ2-7; D ambiguous. The J call is doubtful: the DNA matches TRBJ2-5 better. This CDR3 has 15 residues. From germline, CDR1 is MGHRA and CDR2 YSYEKL. The CDR3 nucleotides read TGCGCCAGCAGCCAAGGACGCAGGCTGGGAGAGACCCAGTACTTC. It encodes CASSQGRRLGETQYF.

The rearrangement links TRBV11-2 to TRBJ2-1; 9 bases are a match to TRBD1. Germline CDR1 is SGHAT and CDR2 is FQNNGV. V lost 5 bases, J lost 3 bases, and 5 bases stayed unmatched. The CDR3 loop spans 15 amino acids. The CDR3 region has the DNA TGTGCCAGCAGCACCGGGGACAGGGTCTACAATGAGCAGTTCTTC. Translating it yields CASSTGDRVYNEQFF.

This clonotype came up a few times. The V and J genes are TRBV7-6 and TRBJ2-3; possible D gene TRBD2, 6 bases. Germline CDR1 is SGHVS and CDR2 is FNYEAQ. The CDR3 totals 17 residues. The ends were cut back, 0 bases at V and 5 bases at J, with 18 bases in the middle. Here the CDR3 reads CASSLAISGEVRDTQYF. CDR3 nucleotides: TGTGCCAGCAGCTTAGCTATCTCCGGGGAGGTCAGAGATACGCAGTATTTT.

This rearrangement joins TRBV7-8 to TRBJ2-2; 9 bases agree with TRBD1. Germline loops: CDR1 SGHVS, CDR2 FQNEAQ. This CDR3 has 18 residues. The V gene end was trimmed by 3 bases and the J gene end by 4 bases; junction bases not matched to a gene: 12. CDR3 nucleotides: TGTGCCAGCAGCTTTTTATCTCCGGGACAGGGTGTCACCGGGGAGCTGTTTTTT. Translated, it gives CASSFLSPGQGVTGELFF.

This chain connects TRBV3-1 to TRBJ1-1; 8 bases map to TRBD1. Trimming took 4 bases from V and 1 from J; bases not matched to a gene: 5. CDR1 is LGHDT, CDR2 YNNKEL, per germline (reference sequence). The CDR3 totals 15 residues. CDR3 nucleotide sequence: TGTGCCAGCAGCCTTCAGGGGGCGAAGAACACTGAAGCTTTCTTT. Amino acids: CASSLQGAKNTEAFF.

CDR3 in DNA: TGTGCCAGCAGCTTAGGTAGAGGAAGCGACACTGAAGCTTTCTTT. This codes for CASSLGRGSDTEAFF. This chain uses TRBV7-6 with TRBJ1-1; D gene unclear. Germline CDR1 SGHVS, CDR2 FNYEAQ. V was shortened by 1 base and J by 3 bases, with 12 bases between the two germline ends. The CDR3 consists of 15 residues.

A word on this clonotype: Compared with germline, one end of the junction differs, possibly owing to a read error. The chain has TRBV28 and TRBJ1-6; 9 bases map to TRBD1. CDR1 and CDR2 from the germline V gene are MDHEN and SYDVKM. This CDR3 has 15 amino acids. This CDR3 reads CASSAGQGDNSPRHF. The CDR3 nucleotides are TGTGCCAGCAGTGCGGGACAGGGTGATAATTCACCCCGCCACTTT. Combining the CDR3 with reference TRBV28 and TRBJ1-6 gives the whole variable domain DVKVTQSSRYLVKRTGEKVFLECVQDMDHENMFWYRQDPGLGLRLIYFSYDVKMKEKGDIPEGYSVSREKKERFSLILESASTNQTSMYLCASSAGQGDNSPRHFGNGTRLTVT.

In its sample, this clonotype was seen a few times. The chain carries TRBV5-5 and TRBJ2-5, with D possibly matching TRBD1 (5 bases). The CDR3 has 14 residues. Trimming shortened V by 5 bases and J by 4 bases, and 15 bases separated the two germline ends. Germline-derived CDR1 and CDR2 are SGHKS and YYEKEE (reference sequence). CDR3 nucleotides: TGTGCCAGCAGACGAACAGGTCGGAGAGAGACCCAGTACTTC. Amino acid sequence: CASRRTGRRETQYF.

To note about this clonotype: The germline gene is not matched at one end of the junction; a read error may be the cause. The chain is built from TRBV11-2 and TRBJ1-2, with 7 nucleotides matching TRBD1. The CDR3 covers 16 residues. Germline assignment: CDR1 SGHAT and CDR2 FQNNGV. The CDR3 DNA follows: TGTGCCAGCAGTTTAGTAAGGGACAGCCCTAGCTATGGCTACACCTTC. It is translated as CASSLVRDSPSYGYTF.